This paragraph reports one T cell receptor (beta chain). Its antigen specificity is not known. The sample holds no much larger clone one base away, and base qualities are not on file. Counted from cysteine to phenylalanine, this CDR3 has 13 amino acids. Just CDR3 DNA is preserved here, 39 bases in frame from base 1. CDR1 LNHDA and CDR2 SQIVND were looked up in the germline V gene (reference sequence). From V the trimming removes 4 bases and from J it removes 10 bases, while the gene matches leave 2 bases of the junction unaccounted for. TCRbeta CDR3 regions were amplified from genomic DNA using the immunoSEQ Assay, a bias-controlled multiplex PCR. The original methods were these. Nucleated cell counts per sample were estimated from amplification of reference gene primers within the assay. To quantify the absolute abundance of each unique TCRbeta CDR3 rearrangement, sequence reads were collapsed and filtered. For each sample, productive Simpson clonality was calculated as the square root of Simpson's diversity index over productive rearrangements. TCRdb stores this immuneACCESS table with in-frame sequences only. Part of the clones is absent; in the studies checked, under half of the shortfall reflects unresolved V genes, and no reason is known for the rest. The DNA was the basis for D and trimming; V, J and clone size are from that table. This sample has over 200,000 clones in its table, and about 90% of those were observed once. The ten biggest clones cover approximately 12% of the sample.

The sample belongs to a study of blood T cell repertoires in COVID-19 (dated by TCRdb to 2018 to 2020). Study-wide context: The collaborator samples originated in the United States, Italy and Spain and spanned the acute and convalescent phases of COVID-19. The material from the prospective study consisted of cDNA or gDNA derived from T cells, B-cell-depleted T cells, or PBMCs. The dataset comprised deeply sampled blood TCRbeta repertoires from subjects exposed to, actively infected with, or recovered from COVID-19. The repertoires were released in a freely available public database intended as a resource for research on the immune response to SARS-CoV-2. Samples came from the ongoing ImmuneRACE study (first 160 participants) plus 1,254 subjects from 6 global collaborators. A de-identified subject ID, COVID-19 status, age in years and sex were almost always included in the sample metadata. HLA class I and class II types, where available, came from metadata supplied by the sample provider rather than from assay-based typing. Findings and caveats that apply to the study as a whole: The quantity of clinical and demographic metadata differed by source and by participant and was supplied without curation.

A second Seattle source provided samples from volunteer blood donors who had recovered from COVID-19. Whole blood was collected in K2EDTA tubes by collaborating institutions according to the institutions' own protocols. For TCRbeta analysis, collaborators shipped samples as frozen whole blood, isolated PBMCs, or DNA extracted from either of those sample types. In this chain, TRBV19 is recombined with TRBJ1-6; 9 central bases correspond to TRBD1. This clonotype was obtained from a woman aged 18-30 years who had recovered from COVID-19. Material for sequencing was peripheral blood. The CDR3 protein is CASSRGQGSPLHF. DNA sequence: TGTGCCAGTAGTAGGGGACAGGGATCACCCCTCCACTTT. The full variable domain, completed from the reference TRBV19 and TRBJ1-6 proteins outside the CDR3, reads DGGITQSPKYLFRKEGQNVTLSCEQNLNHDAMYWYRQDPGQGLRLIYYSQIVNDFQKGDIAEGYSVSREKKESFPLTVTSAQKNPTAFYLCASSRGQGSPLHFGNGTRLTVT.